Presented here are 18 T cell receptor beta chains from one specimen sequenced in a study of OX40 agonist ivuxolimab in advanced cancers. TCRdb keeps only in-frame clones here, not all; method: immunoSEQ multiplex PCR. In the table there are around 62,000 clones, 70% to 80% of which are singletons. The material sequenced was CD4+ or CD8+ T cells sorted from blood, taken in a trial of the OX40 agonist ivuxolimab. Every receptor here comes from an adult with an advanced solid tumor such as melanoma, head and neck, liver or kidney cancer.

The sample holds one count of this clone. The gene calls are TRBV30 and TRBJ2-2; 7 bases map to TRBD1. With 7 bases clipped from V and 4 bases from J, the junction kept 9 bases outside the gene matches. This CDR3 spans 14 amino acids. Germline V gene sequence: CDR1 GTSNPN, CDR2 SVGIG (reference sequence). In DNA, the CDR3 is TGTGCCTTCGGACAGGACAGTTTCACCGGGGAGCTGTTTTTT. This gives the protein CAFGQDSFTGELFF.

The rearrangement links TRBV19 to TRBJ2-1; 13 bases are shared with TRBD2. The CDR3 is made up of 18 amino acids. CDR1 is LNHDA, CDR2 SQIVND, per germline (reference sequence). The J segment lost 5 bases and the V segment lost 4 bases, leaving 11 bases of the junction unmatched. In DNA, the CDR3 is TGTGCCAGTAGTACCCCACTAGCGGGGGGGCCTCGCAACAATGAGCAGTTCTTC. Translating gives CASSTPLAGGPRNNEQFF.

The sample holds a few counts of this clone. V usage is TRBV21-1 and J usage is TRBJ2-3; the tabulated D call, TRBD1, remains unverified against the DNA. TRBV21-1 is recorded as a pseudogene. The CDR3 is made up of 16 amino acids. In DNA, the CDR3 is TGTGCCAGCAGCTTAAGGGGTATGTCTAGCACAGATACGCAGTATTTT. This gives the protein CASSLRGMSSTDTQYF.

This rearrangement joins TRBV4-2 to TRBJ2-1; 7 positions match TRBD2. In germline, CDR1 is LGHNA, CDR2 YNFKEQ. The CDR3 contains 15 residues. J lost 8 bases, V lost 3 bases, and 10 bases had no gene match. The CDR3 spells CASSQPGLTQHEQFF. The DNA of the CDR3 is TGTGCCAGCAGCCAGCCGGGACTAACGCAACATGAGCAGTTCTTC.

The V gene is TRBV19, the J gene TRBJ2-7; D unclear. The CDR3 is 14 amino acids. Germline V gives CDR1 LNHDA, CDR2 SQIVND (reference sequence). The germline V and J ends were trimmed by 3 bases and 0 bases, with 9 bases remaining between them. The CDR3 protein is CASSISTVSYEQYF. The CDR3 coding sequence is TGTGCCAGTAGTATTAGCACAGTCTCCTACGAGCAGTACTTC.

The CDR3 DNA reads as TGTGCCAGCGCCTCCGGGACAGGGGTTGGAAACATTCAGTACTTC. It yields the protein CASASGTGVGNIQYF. J is TRBJ2-4 and V is TRBV6-1; 10 nucleotides align to TRBD1. The J segment lost 6 bases and the V segment lost 8 bases, leaving 10 bases of the junction unmatched. This CDR3 has 15 amino acids. Germline loops: CDR1 MNHNS, CDR2 SASEGT.

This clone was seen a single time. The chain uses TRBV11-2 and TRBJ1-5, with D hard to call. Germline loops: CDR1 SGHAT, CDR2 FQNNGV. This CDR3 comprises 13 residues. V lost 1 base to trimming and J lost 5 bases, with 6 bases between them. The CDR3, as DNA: TGTGCCAGCAGCTTAGCCCCTGATCAGCCCCAGCATTTT. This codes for CASSLAPDQPQHF.

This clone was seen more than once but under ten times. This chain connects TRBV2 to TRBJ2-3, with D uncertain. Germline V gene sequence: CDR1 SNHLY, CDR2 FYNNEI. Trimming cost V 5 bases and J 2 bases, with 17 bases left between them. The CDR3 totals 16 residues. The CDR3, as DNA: TGTGCCAGCAGTCCGATATCATATTTTGACACAGATACGCAGTATTTT. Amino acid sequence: CASSPISYFDTDTQYF.

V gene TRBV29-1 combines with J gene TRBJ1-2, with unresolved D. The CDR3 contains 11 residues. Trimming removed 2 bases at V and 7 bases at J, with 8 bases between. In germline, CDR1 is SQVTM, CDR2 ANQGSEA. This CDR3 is CSVEISFGYTF. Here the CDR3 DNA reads TGCAGCGTTGAAATCAGTTTTGGCTACACCTTC.

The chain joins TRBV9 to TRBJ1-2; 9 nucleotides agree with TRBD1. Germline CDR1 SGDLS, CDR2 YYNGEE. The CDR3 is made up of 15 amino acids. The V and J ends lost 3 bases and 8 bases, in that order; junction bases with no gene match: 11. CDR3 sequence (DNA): TGTGCCAGCAGCGGGGACAGGGTTGAAGCGAAGGGCTACACCTTC. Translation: CASSGDRVEAKGYTF.

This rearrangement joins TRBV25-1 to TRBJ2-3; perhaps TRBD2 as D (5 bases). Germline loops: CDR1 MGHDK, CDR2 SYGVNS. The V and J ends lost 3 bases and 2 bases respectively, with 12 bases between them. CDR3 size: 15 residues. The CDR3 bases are TGTGCCAGCAGTGACTCGGACTTTGTCACAGATACGCAGTATTTT. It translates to CASSDSDFVTDTQYF.

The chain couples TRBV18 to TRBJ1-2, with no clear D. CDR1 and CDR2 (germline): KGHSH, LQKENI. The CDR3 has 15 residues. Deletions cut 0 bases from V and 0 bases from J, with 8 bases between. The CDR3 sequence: CASSPPEASNYGYTF. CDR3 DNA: TGTGCCAGCTCACCACCGGAGGCCTCTAACTATGGCTACACCTTC.

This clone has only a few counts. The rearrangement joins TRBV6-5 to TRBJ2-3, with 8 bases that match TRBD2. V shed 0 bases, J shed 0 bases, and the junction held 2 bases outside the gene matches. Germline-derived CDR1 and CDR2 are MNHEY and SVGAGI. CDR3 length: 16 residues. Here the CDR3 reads CASSYSGTRSTDTQYF. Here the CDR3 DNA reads TGTGCCAGCAGTTACTCGGGGACTAGAAGCACAGATACGCAGTATTTT.

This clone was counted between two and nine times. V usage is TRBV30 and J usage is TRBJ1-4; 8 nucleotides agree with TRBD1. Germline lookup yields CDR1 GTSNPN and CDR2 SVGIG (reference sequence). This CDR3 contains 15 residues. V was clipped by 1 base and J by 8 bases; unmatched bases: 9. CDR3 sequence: CAWSDDRGGGEKLFF. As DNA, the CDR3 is TGTGCCTGGAGTGACGACAGGGGAGGTGGGGAAAAACTGTTTTTT.

The CDR3 loop reads CAWSVGTATGELFF. The CDR3 DNA is TGTGCCTGGAGTGTAGGGACAGCGACCGGGGAGCTGTTTTTT. The genes are TRBV30 and TRBJ2-2, with 7 bases aligning to TRBD1. Germline lookup yields CDR1 GTSNPN and CDR2 SVGIG (reference sequence). CDR3 length: 14 residues. The V gene end was trimmed by 0 bases and the J gene end by 5 bases; junction bases not matched to a gene: 3.

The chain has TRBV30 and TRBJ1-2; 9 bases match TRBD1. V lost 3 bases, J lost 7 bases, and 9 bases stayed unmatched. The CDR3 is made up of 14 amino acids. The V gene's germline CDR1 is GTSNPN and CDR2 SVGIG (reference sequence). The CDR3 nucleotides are TGTGCCTGGAGCGAGCCACAGGGGGCCGTTGGCTACACCTTC. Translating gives CAWSEPQGAVGYTF. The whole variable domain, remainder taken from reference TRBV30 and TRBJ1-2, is SQTIHQWPATLVQPVGSPLSLECTVEGTSNPNLYWYRQAAGRGLQLLFYSVGIGQISSEVPQNLSASRPQDRQFILSSKKLLLSDSGFYLCAWSEPQGAVGYTFGSGTRLTVV.

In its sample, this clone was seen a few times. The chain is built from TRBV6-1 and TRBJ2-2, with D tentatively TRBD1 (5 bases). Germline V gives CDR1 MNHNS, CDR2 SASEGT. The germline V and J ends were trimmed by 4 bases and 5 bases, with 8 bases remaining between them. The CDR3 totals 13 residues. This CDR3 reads CASSVQGTGELFF. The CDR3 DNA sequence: TGTGCCAGCAGTGTCCAGGGAACCGGGGAGCTGTTTTTT.

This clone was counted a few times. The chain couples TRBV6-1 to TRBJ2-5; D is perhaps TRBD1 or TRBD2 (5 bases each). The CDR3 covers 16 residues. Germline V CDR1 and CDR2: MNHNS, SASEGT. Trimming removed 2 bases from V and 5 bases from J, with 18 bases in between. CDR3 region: CASSESPSRGWETQYF. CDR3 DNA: TGTGCCAGCAGTGAATCCCCTAGCCGGGGCTGGGAGACCCAGTACTTC.